Listed below are T cell receptor beta chains from one sample, sequenced in a study of blood T cell repertoires in COVID-19. This table comes from immunoSEQ multiplex PCR, and its TCRdb copy is limited to in-frame clones, with some not included. This table holds approximately 100,000 clones, roughly 82% found once. The sequenced material came from peripheral blood. These TCRs come from a man aged 55 to 70 with acute or convalescent COVID-19. Each CDR3 is given with its conserved first and last residue. A D gene is named only where the DNA matches it firmly. Some rows mark clone size as missing; the rest say once, few, many or name a class of expanded clone.

>TRBD1|NA|TRBJ2-3|TRBV5-6
CASSVLGTGITDTQYF
TGTGCCAGCAGCGTCTTAGGGACAGGGATTACAGATACGCAGTATTTT
>NA|NA|TRBJ1-5|TRBV3-1/TRBV3-2
CASGAGYNQPQHF
TGTGCCAGCGGTGCAGGGTACAATCAGCCCCAGCATTTT
>NA|NA|TRBJ2-1|TRBV7-8
CASSLGSNEQFF
TGTGCCAGCAGCTTAGGTAGCAATGAGCAGTTCTTC
>TRBD1|once|TRBJ1-2|TRBV3-1/TRBV3-2
CASSLGQGTGYTF
TGTGCCAGCAGCCTCGGACAGGGAACTGGCTACACCTTC
>NA|NA|TRBJ1-3|TRBV7-9
CASRDSSGNTIYF
TGTGCCAGCAGGGACAGCTCTGGAAACACCATATATTTT
>NA|few|TRBJ2-1|TRBV24-1
CATQGVGNEQFF
TGTGCCACCCAGGGCGTTGGGAATGAGCAGTTCTTC
>TRBD1|NA|TRBJ2-1|TRBV5-1
CASSLDRAYYNEQFF
TGCGCCAGCAGCCTAGACAGGGCTTACTACAATGAGCAGTTCTTC
>NA|NA|TRBJ1-2|TRBV7-9
CASSLALGQYGYTF
TGTGCCAGCAGCTTAGCATTAGGACAGTATGGCTACACCTTC
>NA|NA|TRBJ2-5|TRBV7-6
CASSLQQTLQETQYF
TGTGCCAGCAGCCTTCAACAGACCTTACAAGAGACCCAGTACTTC
>NA|NA|TRBJ2-4|TRBV3-1/TRBV3-2
CASSPSQPGWAKNIQYF
TGTGCCAGCAGCCCCTCACAGCCTGGCTGGGCCAAAAACATTCAGTACTTC
>NA|NA|TRBJ2-1|TRBV28
CASSFPQAPPPYNEQFF
TGTGCCAGCAGTTTCCCACAGGCCCCACCCCCTTACAATGAGCAGTTCTTC
>NA|NA|TRBJ2-3|TRBV24-1
CATSASGSTDTQYF
TGTGCCACCAGTGCCAGCGGTAGCACAGATACGCAGTATTTT
>TRBD2|once|TRBJ2-7|TRBV7-9
CASSLGSSGRAFEQYF
TGTGCCAGCAGCTTAGGATCTAGCGGGAGGGCCTTCGAGCAGTACTTC
>TRBD2|once|TRBJ2-2|TRBV4-2
CASSQALAGGTGELFF
TGTGCCAGCAGCCAAGCACTAGCGGGAGGTACCGGGGAGCTGTTTTTT
>NA|few|TRBJ1-5|TRBV2
CASTSGYSNQPQHF
TGTGCCAGCACCTCAGGATATAGCAATCAGCCCCAGCATTTT
>TRBD1|NA|TRBJ1-1|TRBV7-2
CASRQTGFYTEAFF
TGTGCCAGCAGACAGACAGGGTTTTACACTGAAGCTTTCTTT
>NA|NA|TRBJ1-1|TRBV7-9
CASSSEGGAEAFF
TGTGCCAGCAGTTCGGAAGGGGGGGCTGAAGCTTTCTTT
>NA|NA|TRBJ2-3|TRBV24-1
CATSQSTDTQYF
TGTGCCACCAGTCAATCCACAGATACGCAGTATTTT
>TRBD1|NA|TRBJ2-5|TRBV5-5
CASSPSPTGVQETQYF
TGTGCCAGCAGTCCATCCCCGACAGGGGTCCAAGAGACCCAGTACTTC
>TRBD1|NA|TRBJ2-3|TRBV9
CASSVRGPGQGSDTQYF
TGTGCCAGCAGCGTGAGAGGGCCGGGACAGGGGTCAGATACGCAGTATTTT
>TRBD2|NA|TRBJ2-7|TRBV20-1
CGTSGNYEQYF
TGTGGGACTAGCGGAAACTACGAGCAGTACTTC
>NA|NA|TRBJ1-6|TRBV7-3
CASSFLAYNSPLHF
TGTGCCAGCAGCTTCCTTGCCTATAATTCACCCCTCCACTTT
>NA|NA|TRBJ2-5|TRBV7-9
CASTSGSQETQYF
TGTGCCAGTACCAGCGGATCCCAAGAGACCCAGTACTTC
>NA|NA|TRBJ1-1|TRBV16
CASSQSEAGVGTEAFF
TGTGCCAGCAGCCAATCGGAGGCGGGAGTAGGCACTGAAGCTTTCTTT
>TRBD2|few|TRBJ2-7|TRBV15
CATSRDRGGPSEQYF
TGTGCCACCAGCAGAGACCGCGGGGGGCCCAGCGAGCAGTACTTC
>NA|NA|TRBJ1-3|TRBV19
CASSIGSGNGNTIYF
TGTGCCAGTAGTATCGGTTCAGGGAACGGAAACACCATATATTTT
>TRBD1|once|TRBJ1-4|TRBV4-2
CASSQDQDREIEKLFF
TGTGCCAGCAGCCAAGACCAAGACAGGGAAATTGAAAAACTGTTTTTT
>TRBD1|NA|TRBJ1-4|TRBV28
CASSFPTGGSEKLFF
TGTGCCAGCAGTTTCCCCACAGGGGGCAGTGAAAAACTGTTTTTT
>TRBD1|NA|TRBJ2-1|TRBV30
CASTGDLYNEQFF
TGTGCCTCAACAGGGGACCTTTACAATGAGCAGTTCTTC
>NA|NA|TRBJ2-5|TRBV5-6
CASSFYGGDAETQYF
TGTGCCAGCAGCTTTTACGGAGGGGATGCGGAGACCCAGTACTTC
>TRBD2|NA|TRBJ2-7|TRBV7-9
CASSARLAGEGEQYF
TGTGCCAGCAGCGCAAGACTAGCGGGAGAGGGCGAGCAGTACTTC
>NA|NA|TRBJ1-5|TRBV30
CAWSAESNQPQHF
TGTGCCTGGAGCGCGGAGAGCAATCAGCCCCAGCATTTT
>NA|NA|TRBJ2-7|TRBV28
CASLAAPPPPYEQYF
TGTGCCAGTTTAGCGGCCCCCCCTCCCCCTTACGAGCAGTACTTC
>NA|NA|TRBJ2-1|TRBV15
CATSGLAGFDEQFF
TGTGCCACCAGCGGCCTAGCTGGCTTCGATGAGCAGTTCTTC
>NA|NA|TRBJ1-5|TRBV6-5
CASGRSPNQPQHF
TGTGCCAGTGGGCGATCACCGAATCAGCCCCAGCATTTT
>TRBD2|NA|TRBJ2-7|TRBV4-3
CASSQERIAGEQYF
TGCGCCAGCAGCCAAGAGAGAATAGCGGGGGAGCAGTACTTC
>TRBD2|NA|TRBJ2-1|TRBV24-1
CATSEAGLAGDGEQFF
TGTGCCACCAGTGAAGCGGGACTAGCGGGAGATGGGGAGCAGTTCTTC
>TRBD1|NA|TRBJ1-2|TRBV10-1
CASRRNNRDRGPRRYGYTF
TGCGCCAGCAGGAGAAATAACCGGGACAGGGGGCCTCGTAGGTATGGCTACACCTTC
>NA|NA|TRBJ1-1|TRBV5-6
CASSIRTTMAFF
TGTGCCAGCAGCATCCGGACAACGATGGCTTTCTTT
>NA|NA|TRBJ2-1|TRBV11-2
CASSLGTYNEQFF
TGTGCCAGCAGCCTCGGTACCTACAATGAGCAGTTCTTC
>NA|NA|TRBJ2-2|TRBV6-2/TRBV6-3
CASSYARRPGGAIGELFF
TGTGCCAGCAGTTACGCGCGCCGACCCGGAGGGGCGATCGGGGAGCTGTTTTTT
>NA|NA|TRBJ2-7|TRBV6-1
CASSEGWGGYEQYF
TGTGCCAGCAGTGAAGGGTGGGGAGGATACGAGCAGTACTTC
>NA|NA|TRBJ2-3|TRBV19
CASTPPSTDTQYF
TGTGCCAGTACCCCCCCTAGCACAGATACGCAGTATTTT
>NA|NA|TRBJ1-2|TRBV11-2
CASSSSRASSYGYTF
TGTGCCAGCAGCTCCTCGAGGGCTTCTTCCTATGGCTACACCTTC
>TRBD1|NA|TRBJ1-4|TRBV28
CASSPRGRANEKLFF
TGTGCCAGCAGTCCCAGGGGGCGTGCTAATGAAAAACTGTTTTTT
>TRBD1|NA|TRBJ2-1|TRBV15
CATSRAGGGNEQFF
TGTGCCACCAGCAGGGCAGGGGGTGGTAATGAGCAGTTCTTC
>NA|few|TRBJ1-1|TRBV19
CASSISMNTEAFF
TGTGCCAGTAGTATCAGTATGAACACTGAAGCTTTCTTT
>NA|NA|TRBJ1-5|TRBV2
CASSENSSNQPQHF
TGTGCCAGCAGTGAGAACTCTAGCAATCAGCCCCAGCATTTT
>TRBD2|NA|TRBJ2-7|TRBV11-2
CASSLEGGQYEQYF
TGTGCCAGCAGCTTAGAGGGAGGGCAATACGAGCAGTACTTC